This T cell receptor (beta chain) was profiled in a study of blood T cell repertoires in COVID-19. The table came from immunoSEQ multiplex PCR; TCRdb's copy has only in-frame clones and leaves some out. The sample lists some 460,000 clones; around nine tenths were seen once. Participants were aged about 18 to 89 years from around 26 US areas. Participant-given clinical history determined each cohort assignment. This CDR3 region has 14 residues. The V and J ends lost 0 bases and 6 bases respectively, with 9 bases between them. Looked up from germline, CDR1 is LGHDT and CDR2 is YNNKEL (reference sequence).

Sequenced material: PBMCs or T cells enriched from blood (not recorded which). The rearrangement joins TRBV3-1 (or the pseudogene TRBV3-2) to TRBJ2-1, with D uncertain. This sequence was found in a woman between 18 and 29 years old with acute COVID-19. CDR3 sequence: CASSQERPSNEQFF. The CDR3 DNA follows: TGTGCCAGCAGCCAAGAGAGGCCCTCCAATGAGCAGTTCTTC.